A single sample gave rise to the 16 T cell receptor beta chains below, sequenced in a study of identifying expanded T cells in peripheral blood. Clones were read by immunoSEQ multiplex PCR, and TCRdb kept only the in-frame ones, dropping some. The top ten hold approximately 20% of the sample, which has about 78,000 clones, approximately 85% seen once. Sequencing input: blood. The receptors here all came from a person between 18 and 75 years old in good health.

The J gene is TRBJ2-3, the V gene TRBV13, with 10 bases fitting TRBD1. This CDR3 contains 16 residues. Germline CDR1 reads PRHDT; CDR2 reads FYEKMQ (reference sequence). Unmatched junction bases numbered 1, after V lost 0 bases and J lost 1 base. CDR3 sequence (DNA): TGTGCCAGCAGCTTAGGGACAGGGGGCGGCACAGATACGCAGTATTTT. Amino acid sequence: CASSLGTGGGTDTQYF.

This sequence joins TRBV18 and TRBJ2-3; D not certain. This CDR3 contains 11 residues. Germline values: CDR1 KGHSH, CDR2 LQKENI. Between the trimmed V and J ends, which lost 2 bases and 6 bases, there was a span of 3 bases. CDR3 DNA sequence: TGTGCCAGCTCACCATGGGATACGCAGTATTTT. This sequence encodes CASSPWDTQYF.

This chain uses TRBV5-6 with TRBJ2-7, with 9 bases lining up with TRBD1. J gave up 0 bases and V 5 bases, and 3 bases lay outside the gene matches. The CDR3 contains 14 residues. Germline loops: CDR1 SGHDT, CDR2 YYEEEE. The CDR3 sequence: CASRGQGHSYEQYF. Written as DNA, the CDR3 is TGTGCCAGCAGGGGACAGGGACACTCCTACGAGCAGTACTTC.

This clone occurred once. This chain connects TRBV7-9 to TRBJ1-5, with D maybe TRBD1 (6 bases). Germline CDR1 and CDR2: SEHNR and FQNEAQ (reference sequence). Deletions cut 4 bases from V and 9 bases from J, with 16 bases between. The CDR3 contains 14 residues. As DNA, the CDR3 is TGTGCCAGCAGCTCCGGACAGCTTAGGCGGCCCCAGCATTTT. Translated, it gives CASSSGQLRRPQHF.

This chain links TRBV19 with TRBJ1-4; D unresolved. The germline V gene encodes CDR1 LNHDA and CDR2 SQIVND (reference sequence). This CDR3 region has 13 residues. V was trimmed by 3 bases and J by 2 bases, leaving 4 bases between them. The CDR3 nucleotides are TGTGCCAGTAGTATTCGTACTAATGAAAAACTGTTTTTT. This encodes CASSIRTNEKLFF.

This CDR3 is CASSIGGLAGGADTQYF. DNA for the CDR3: TGTGCCAGTAGTATAGGGGGACTAGCGGGAGGGGCAGATACGCAGTATTTT. This chain connects TRBV19 to TRBJ2-3, with 16 bases lining up with TRBD2. Germline lookup yields CDR1 LNHDA and CDR2 SQIVND (reference sequence). The length of the CDR3 is 17 residues. The V and J ends lost 1 base and 4 bases, in that order; junction bases with no gene match: 2.

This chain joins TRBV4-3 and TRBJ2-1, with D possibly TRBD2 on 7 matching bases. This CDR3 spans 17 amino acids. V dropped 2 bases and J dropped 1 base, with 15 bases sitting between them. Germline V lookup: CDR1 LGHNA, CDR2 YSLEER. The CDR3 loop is CASSQRRGAGSYNEQFF. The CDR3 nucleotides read TGCGCCAGCAGCCAAAGACGGGGGGCTGGTTCCTACAATGAGCAGTTCTTC.

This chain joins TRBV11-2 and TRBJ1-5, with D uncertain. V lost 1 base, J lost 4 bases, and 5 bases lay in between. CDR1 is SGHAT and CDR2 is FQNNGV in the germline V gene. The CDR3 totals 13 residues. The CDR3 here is CASSLAENQPQHF. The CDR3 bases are TGTGCCAGCAGCTTAGCCGAAAATCAGCCCCAGCATTTT. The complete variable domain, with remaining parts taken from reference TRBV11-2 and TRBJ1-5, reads EAGVAQSPRYKIIEKRQSVAFWCNPISGHATLYWYQQILGQGPKLLIQFQNNGVVDDSQLPKDRFSAERLKGVDSTLKIQPAKLEDSAVYLCASSLAENQPQHFGDGTRLSIL.

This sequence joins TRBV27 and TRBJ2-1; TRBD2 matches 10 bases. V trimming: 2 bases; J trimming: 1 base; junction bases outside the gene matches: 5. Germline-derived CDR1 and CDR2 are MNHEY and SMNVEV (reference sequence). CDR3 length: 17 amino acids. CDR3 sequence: CASSLKVAGGSYNEQFF. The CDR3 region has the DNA TGTGCCAGCAGTTTAAAGGTAGCGGGAGGATCCTACAATGAGCAGTTCTTC.

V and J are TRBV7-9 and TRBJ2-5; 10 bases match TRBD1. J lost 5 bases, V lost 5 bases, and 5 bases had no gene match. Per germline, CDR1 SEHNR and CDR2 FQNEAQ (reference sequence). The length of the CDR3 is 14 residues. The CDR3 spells CASSADRGYETQYF. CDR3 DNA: TGTGCCAGCAGCGCGGACAGGGGGTATGAGACCCAGTACTTC. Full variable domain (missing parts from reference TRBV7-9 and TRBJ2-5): DTGVSQNPRHKITKRGQNVTFRCDPISEHNRLYWYRQTLGQGPEFLTYFQNEAQLEKSRLLSDRFSAERPKGSFSTLEIQRTEQGDSAMYLCASSADRGYETQYFGPGTRLLVL.

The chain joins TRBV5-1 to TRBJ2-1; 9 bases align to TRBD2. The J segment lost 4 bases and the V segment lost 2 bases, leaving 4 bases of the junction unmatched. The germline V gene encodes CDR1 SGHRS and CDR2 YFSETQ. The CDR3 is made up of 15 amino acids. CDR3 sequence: CASSFGREGYNEQFF. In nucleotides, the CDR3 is TGCGCCAGCAGCTTCGGGCGGGAGGGGTACAATGAGCAGTTCTTC.

As DNA, the CDR3 is TGCGCCAGCAGCTTACTAGCTGCCTCCTCCTACAATGAGCAGTTCTTC. Translating it yields CASSLLAASSYNEQFF. The rearrangement links TRBV5-1 to TRBJ2-1; maybe TRBD2 (6 bases). This CDR3 is built from 16 residues. The V gene's germline CDR1 is SGHRS and CDR2 YFSETQ. V was trimmed by 2 bases and J by 0 bases, leaving 12 bases between them.

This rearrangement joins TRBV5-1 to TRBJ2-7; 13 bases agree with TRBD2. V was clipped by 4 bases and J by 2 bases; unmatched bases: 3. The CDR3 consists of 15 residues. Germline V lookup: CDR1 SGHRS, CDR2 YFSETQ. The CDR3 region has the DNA TGCGCCAGCAGCATAGGGACTAGCGGGACCTACGAGCAGTACTTC. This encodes CASSIGTSGTYEQYF.

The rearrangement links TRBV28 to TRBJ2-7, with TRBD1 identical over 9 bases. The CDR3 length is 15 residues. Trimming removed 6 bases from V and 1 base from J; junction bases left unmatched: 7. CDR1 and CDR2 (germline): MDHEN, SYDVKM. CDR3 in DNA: TGTGCCAGCAGACCCCAGACAGGGGGGTCCTACGAGCAGTACTTC. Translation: CASRPQTGGSYEQYF.

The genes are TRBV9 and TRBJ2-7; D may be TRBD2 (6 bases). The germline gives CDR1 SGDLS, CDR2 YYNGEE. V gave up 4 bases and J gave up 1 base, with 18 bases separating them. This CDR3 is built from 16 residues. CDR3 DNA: TGTGCCAGCAGCTCTAACCGGGACTGGGATTCCTACGAGCAGTACTTC. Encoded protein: CASSSNRDWDSYEQYF.

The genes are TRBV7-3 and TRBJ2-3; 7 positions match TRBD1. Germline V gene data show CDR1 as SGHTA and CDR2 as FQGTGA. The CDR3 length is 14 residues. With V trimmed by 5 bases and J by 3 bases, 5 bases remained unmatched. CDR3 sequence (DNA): TGTGCCAGCAGCCAATCACAGGGGACAGATACGCAGTATTTT. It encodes CASSQSQGTDTQYF.